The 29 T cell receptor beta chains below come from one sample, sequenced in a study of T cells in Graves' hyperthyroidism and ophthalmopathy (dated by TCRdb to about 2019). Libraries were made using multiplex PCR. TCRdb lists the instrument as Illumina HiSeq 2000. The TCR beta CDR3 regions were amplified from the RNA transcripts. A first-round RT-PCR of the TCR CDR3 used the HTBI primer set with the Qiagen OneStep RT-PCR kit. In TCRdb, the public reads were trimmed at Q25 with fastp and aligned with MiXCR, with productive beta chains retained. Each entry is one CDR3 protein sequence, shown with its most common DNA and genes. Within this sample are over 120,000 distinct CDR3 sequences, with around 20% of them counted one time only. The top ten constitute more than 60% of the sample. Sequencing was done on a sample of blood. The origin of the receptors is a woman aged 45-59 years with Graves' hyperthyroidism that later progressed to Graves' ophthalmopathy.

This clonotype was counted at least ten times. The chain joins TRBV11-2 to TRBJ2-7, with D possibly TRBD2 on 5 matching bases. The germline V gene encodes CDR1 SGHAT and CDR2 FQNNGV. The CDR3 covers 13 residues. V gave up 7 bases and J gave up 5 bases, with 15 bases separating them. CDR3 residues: CASKGWRLDEQYF. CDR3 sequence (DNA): TGTGCCAGCAAAGGGTGGAGGCTGGACGAGCAGTACTTC.

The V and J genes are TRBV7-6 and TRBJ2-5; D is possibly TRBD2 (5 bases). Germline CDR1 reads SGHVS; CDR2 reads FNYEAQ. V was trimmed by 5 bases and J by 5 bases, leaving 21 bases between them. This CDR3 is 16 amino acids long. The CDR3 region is CASSQPLEFGRETQYF. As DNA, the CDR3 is TGTGCCAGCAGCCAGCCACTAGAATTTGGCCGGGAGACCCAGTACTTC.

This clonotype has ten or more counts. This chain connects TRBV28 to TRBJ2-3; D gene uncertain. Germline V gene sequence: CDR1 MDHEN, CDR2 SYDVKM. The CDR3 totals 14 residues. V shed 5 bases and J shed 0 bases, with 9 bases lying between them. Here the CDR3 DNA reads TGTGCCAGCAGTGCCCTCGGGAGCACAGATACGCAGTATTTT. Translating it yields CASSALGSTDTQYF.

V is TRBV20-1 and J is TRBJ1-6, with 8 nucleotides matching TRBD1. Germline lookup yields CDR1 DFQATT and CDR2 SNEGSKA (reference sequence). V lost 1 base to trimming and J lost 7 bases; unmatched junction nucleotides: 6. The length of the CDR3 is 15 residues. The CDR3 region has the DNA TGCAGTGCTAGAGGGCGGAACAGGGGGAATTCACCCCTCCACTTT. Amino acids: CSARGRNRGNSPLHF.

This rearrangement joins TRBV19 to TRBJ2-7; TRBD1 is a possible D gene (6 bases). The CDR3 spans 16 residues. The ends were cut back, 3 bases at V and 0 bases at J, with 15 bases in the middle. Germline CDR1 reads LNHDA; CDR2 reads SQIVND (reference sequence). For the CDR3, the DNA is TGTGCCAGTAGTATTCAGGGGACCCTGAGCTCCTACGAGCAGTACTTC. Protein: CASSIQGTLSSYEQYF.

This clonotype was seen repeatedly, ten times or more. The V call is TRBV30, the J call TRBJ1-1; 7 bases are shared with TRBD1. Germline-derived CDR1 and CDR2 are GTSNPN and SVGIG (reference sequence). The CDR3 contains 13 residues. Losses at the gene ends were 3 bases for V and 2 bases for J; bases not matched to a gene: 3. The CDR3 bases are TGTGCCTGGAGCCGGGACAGCAACACTGAAGCTTTCTTT. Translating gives CAWSRDSNTEAFF.

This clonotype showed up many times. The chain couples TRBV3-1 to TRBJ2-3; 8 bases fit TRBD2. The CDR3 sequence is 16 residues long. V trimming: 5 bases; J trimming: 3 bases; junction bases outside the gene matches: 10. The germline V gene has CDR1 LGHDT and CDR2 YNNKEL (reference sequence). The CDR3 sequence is CASSKGVGLGTDTQYF. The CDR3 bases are TGTGCCAGCAGCAAAGGGGTGGGACTAGGAACAGATACGCAGTATTTT.

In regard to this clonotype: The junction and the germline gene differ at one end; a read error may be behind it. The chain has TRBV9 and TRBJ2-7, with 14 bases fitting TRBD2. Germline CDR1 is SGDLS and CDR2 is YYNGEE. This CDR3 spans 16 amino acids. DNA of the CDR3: TGTGTCAGCAGCGCCGGGACTAGCGGGAGTAGGTCCGAGCAGTACTTC. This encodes CVSSAGTSGSRSEQYF.

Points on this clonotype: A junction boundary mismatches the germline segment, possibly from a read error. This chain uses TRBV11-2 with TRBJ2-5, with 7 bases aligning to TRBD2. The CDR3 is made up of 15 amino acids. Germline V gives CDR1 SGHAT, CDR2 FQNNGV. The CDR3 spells CASSLAALAEESQYF. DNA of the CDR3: TGTGCCAGCAGCTTAGCGGCGCTAGCGGAAGAGTCCCAGTACTTC.

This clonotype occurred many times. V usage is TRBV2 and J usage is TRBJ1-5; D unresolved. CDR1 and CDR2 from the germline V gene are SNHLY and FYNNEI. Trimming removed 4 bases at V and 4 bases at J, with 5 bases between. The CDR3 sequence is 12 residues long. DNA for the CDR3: TGTGCCAGCAGTGGCAGGAATCAGCCCCAGCATTTT. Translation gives CASSGRNQPQHF.

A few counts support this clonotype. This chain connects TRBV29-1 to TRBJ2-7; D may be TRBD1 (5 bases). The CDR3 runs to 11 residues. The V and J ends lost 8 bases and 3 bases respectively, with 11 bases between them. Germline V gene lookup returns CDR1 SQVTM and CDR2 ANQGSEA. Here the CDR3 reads CSTGEDYEQYF. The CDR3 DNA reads TGCAGCACAGGTGAAGACTACGAGCAGTACTTC.

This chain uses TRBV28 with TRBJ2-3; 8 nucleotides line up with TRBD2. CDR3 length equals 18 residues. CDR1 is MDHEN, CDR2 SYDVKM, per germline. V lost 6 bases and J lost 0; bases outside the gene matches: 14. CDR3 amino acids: CASSLESLAATSTDTQYF. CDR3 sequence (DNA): TGTGCCAGCAGCTTGGAGTCACTAGCGGCAACTAGCACAGATACGCAGTATTTT.

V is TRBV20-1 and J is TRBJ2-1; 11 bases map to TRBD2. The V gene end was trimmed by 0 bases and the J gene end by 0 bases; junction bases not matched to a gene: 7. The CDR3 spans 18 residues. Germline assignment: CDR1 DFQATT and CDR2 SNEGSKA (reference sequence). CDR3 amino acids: CSARELAGDLSSYNEQFF. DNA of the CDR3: TGCAGTGCTAGAGAACTAGCGGGAGATCTGAGCTCCTACAATGAGCAGTTCTTC.

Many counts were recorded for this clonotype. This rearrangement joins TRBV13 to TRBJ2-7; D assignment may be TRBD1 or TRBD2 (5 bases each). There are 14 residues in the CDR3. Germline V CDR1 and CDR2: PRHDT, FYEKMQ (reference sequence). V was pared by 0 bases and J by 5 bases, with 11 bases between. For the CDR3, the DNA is TGTGCCAGCAGCTTAGGAGAGGGGACCCACGAGCAGTACTTC. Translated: CASSLGEGTHEQYF.

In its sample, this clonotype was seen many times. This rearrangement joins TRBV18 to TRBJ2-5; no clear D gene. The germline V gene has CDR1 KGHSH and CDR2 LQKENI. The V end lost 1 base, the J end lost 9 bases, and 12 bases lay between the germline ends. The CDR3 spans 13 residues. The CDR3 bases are TGTGCCAGCTCACCACAGGCTGACGGTGCCCAGTACTTC. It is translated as CASSPQADGAQYF. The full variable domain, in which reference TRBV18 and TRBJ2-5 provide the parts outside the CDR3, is NAGVMQNPRHLVRRRGQEARLRCSPMKGHSHVYWYRQLPEEGLKFMVYLQKENIIDESGMPKERFSAEFPKEGPSILRIQQVVRGDSAAYFCASSPQADGAQYFGPGTRLLVL.

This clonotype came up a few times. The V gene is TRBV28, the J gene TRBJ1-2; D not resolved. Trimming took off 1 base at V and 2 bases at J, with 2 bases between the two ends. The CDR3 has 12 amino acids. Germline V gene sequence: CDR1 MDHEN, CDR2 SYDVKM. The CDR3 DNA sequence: TGTGCCAGCAGTTTATCGAACTATGGCTACACCTTC. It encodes CASSLSNYGYTF.

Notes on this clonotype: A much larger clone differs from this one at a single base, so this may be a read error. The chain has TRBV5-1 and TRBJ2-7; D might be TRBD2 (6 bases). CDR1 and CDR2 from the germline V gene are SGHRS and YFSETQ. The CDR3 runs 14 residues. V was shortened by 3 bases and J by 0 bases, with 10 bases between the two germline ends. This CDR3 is CASSSGVSSYEQYF. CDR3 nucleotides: TGCGCCAGCAGCTCGGGGGTTAGCTCCTACGAGCAGTACTTC.

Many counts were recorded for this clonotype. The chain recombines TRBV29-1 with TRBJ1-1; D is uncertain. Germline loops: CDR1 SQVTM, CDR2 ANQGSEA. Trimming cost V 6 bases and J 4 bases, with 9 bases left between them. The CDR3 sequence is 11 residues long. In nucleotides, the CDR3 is TGCAGCGTGGGCCTCAGCACTGAAGCTTTCTTT. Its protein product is CSVGLSTEAFF.

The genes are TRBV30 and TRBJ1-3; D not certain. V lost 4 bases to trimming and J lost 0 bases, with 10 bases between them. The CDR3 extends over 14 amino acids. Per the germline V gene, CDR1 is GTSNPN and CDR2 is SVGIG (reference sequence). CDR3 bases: TGTGCCTGGAAGGGTCCGGTCTCTGGAAACACCATATATTTT. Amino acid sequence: CAWKGPVSGNTIYF.

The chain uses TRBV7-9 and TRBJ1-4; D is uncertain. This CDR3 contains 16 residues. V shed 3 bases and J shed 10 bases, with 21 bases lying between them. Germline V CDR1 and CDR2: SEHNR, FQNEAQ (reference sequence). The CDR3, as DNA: TGTGCCAGCAGCTTGGCACTTCCCTTGGGGAAGGGAAAACTGTTTTTT. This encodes CASSLALPLGKGKLFF.

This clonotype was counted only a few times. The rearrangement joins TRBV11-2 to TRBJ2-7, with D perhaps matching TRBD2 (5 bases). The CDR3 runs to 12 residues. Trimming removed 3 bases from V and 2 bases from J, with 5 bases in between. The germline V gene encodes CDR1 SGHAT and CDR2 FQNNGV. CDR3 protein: CASSLEAYEQYF. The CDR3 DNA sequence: TGTGCCAGCAGCTTGGAGGCCTACGAGCAGTACTTC.

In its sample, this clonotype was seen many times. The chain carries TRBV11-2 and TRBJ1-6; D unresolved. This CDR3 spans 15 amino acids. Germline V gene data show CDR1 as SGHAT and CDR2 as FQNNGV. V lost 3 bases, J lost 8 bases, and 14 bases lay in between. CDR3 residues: CASSFELTRDSPLHF. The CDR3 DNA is TGTGCCAGCAGCTTTGAGTTGACGCGGGATTCACCCCTCCACTTT.

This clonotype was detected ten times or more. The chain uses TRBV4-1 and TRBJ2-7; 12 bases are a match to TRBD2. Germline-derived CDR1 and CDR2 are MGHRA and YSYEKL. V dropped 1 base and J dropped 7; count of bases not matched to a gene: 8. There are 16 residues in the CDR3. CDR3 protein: CASSQGASGREREQYF. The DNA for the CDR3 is TGCGCCAGCAGCCAAGGAGCTAGCGGGAGGGAGAGAGAGCAGTACTTC.

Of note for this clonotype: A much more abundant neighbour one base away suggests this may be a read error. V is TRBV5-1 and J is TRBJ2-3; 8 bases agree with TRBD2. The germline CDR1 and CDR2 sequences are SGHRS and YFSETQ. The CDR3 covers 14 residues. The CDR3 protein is CTSCYSGMTDTQYF. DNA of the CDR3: TGCACCAGCTGCTATAGCGGGATGACAGATACGCAGTATTTT.

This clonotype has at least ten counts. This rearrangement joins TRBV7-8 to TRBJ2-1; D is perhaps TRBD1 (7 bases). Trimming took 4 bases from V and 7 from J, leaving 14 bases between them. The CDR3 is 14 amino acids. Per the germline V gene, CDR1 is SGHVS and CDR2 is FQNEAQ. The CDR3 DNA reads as TGTGCCAGCAGCTGGAGGGGGCCTTCGAATGAGCAGTTCTTC. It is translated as CASSWRGPSNEQFF.

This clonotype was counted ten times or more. The DNA of the CDR3 is TGTGCCTGGAGTGTACCCGGGTGGAGGGGTGAAAAACTGTTTTTT. Protein sequence: CAWSVPGWRGEKLFF. The chain has TRBV30 and TRBJ1-4; TRBD1 is a possible D gene (5 bases). Between the trimmed V and J ends, which lost 0 bases and 7 bases, there was a span of 15 bases. Germline V CDR1 and CDR2: GTSNPN, SVGIG (reference sequence). The CDR3 is 15 residues long.

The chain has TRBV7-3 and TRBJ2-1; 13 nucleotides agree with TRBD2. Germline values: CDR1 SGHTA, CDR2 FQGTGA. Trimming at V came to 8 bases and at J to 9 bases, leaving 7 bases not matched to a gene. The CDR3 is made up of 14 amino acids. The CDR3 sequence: CASGSGLAGTEQFF. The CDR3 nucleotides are TGTGCCAGCGGCTCGGGACTAGCGGGAACTGAGCAGTTCTTC.

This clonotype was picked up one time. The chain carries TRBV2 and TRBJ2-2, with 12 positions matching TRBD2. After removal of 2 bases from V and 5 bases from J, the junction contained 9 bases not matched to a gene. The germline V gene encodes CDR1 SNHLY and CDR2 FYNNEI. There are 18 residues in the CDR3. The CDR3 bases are TGTGCCAGCAGTGAAAACCCGACTAGCGGGAGAGCTACCGGGGAGCTGTTTTTT. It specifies CASSENPTSGRATGELFF.

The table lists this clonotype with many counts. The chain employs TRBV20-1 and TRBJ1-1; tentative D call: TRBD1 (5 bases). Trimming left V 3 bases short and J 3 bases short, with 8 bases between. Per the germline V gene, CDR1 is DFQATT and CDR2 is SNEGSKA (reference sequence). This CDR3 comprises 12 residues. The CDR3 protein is CSASRGYTEAFF. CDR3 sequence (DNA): TGCAGTGCTAGCCGGGGGTACACTGAAGCTTTCTTT.